What follows are 19 T cell receptor beta chains derived from one specimen sequenced in a study of B cell selection in AIRE deficiency. Profiled with immunoSEQ multiplex PCR; TCRdb holds only in-frame clones, not every one. This sample has roughly 18,000 clones, with roughly 91% found just once. Regulatory T cells were sorted as CD4+CD25hiCD127low/negative cells. The sample was CD4+CD25+ Tregs sorted from PBMCs. These TCRs come from a human donor in good health.

The chain employs TRBV6-6 and TRBJ2-5; maybe TRBD1 (6 bases). CDR3 length: 16 amino acids. The germline gives CDR1 MNHNY, CDR2 SVGAGI (reference sequence). V was cut by 5 bases and J by 2 bases, with 18 bases left in between. CDR3 protein: CASSPYYRQAQETQYF. The CDR3 DNA reads as TGTGCCAGCAGTCCTTACTACCGACAGGCGCAAGAGACCCAGTACTTC.

The chain recombines TRBV5-1 with TRBJ2-3; TRBD1 matches 7 bases. There are 15 residues in the CDR3. Germline-derived CDR1 and CDR2 are SGHRS and YFSETQ. The V segment lost 5 bases and the J segment 3 bases; nucleotides outside the gene matches: 9. The CDR3 reads CASRQGVLPTDTQYF. CDR3 DNA sequence: TGCGCCAGCAGGCAGGGGGTACTACCGACAGATACGCAGTATTTT.

This clone appeared a single time. This chain connects TRBV10-3 to TRBJ2-1; TRBD2 matches 7 bases. Germline V gene lookup returns CDR1 ENHRY and CDR2 SYGVKD. After removal of 3 bases from V and 0 bases from J, the junction contained 2 bases not matched to a gene. The CDR3 runs 15 residues. As DNA, the CDR3 is TGTGCCATCAGTGATTCTAGCGGCTCCTACAATGAGCAGTTCTTC. Protein sequence: CAISDSSGSYNEQFF.

The chain uses TRBV6-5 and TRBJ2-5; D ambiguous. CDR3 length equals 12 residues. V shed 0 bases and J shed 5 bases, with 4 bases lying between them. In germline, CDR1 is MNHEY, CDR2 SVGAGI. The CDR3 reads CASSYSRETQYF. In DNA form, the CDR3 reads TGTGCCAGCAGTTACTCCCGGGAGACCCAGTACTTC.

This chain uses TRBV5-1 with TRBJ2-3, with a possible D match to TRBD2 (6 bases). Germline loops: CDR1 SGHRS, CDR2 YFSETQ. Trimming removed 5 bases at V and 3 bases at J, with 7 bases between. The CDR3 has 12 residues. CDR3 coding DNA: TGCGCCAGCAGTGGGGGGACAGATACGCAGTATTTT. Encoded protein: CASSGGTDTQYF.

J is TRBJ2-7 and V is TRBV5-1; 14 bases align to TRBD2. V shed 5 bases and J 2 bases; nucleotides not matched to a gene: 6. Germline V gives CDR1 SGHRS, CDR2 YFSETQ. The CDR3 sequence is 16 residues long. The CDR3 is CASSGGLAGGTYEQYF. The CDR3 DNA sequence: TGCGCCAGCAGTGGAGGACTAGCGGGAGGCACCTACGAGCAGTACTTC.

The DNA of the CDR3 is TGTGCCACCAGCATCACTAGCGGAACCTACAATGAGCAGTTCTTC. Its protein is CATSITSGTYNEQFF. The rearrangement joins TRBV15 to TRBJ2-1; 8 nucleotides match TRBD2. The CDR3 loop spans 15 amino acids. CDR1 LNHNV and CDR2 YYDKDF come from the germline V gene (reference sequence). The V gene end was trimmed by 4 bases and the J gene end by 2 bases; junction bases not matched to a gene: 4.

The J gene is TRBJ2-1, the V gene TRBV7-9, with a possible D match to TRBD1 (5 bases). V lost 6 bases and J 3 bases, leaving 18 bases between the germline ends. The CDR3 has 16 residues. Germline V lookup: CDR1 SEHNR, CDR2 FQNEAQ (reference sequence). CDR3 in DNA: TGTGCCAGCAGTTTCAAGGGGTCCGTGTTCTACAATGAGCAGTTCTTC. Its translation is CASSFKGSVFYNEQFF.

The rearrangement uses TRBV28 and TRBJ2-5; tentatively, D is TRBD1 (6 bases). CDR1 is MDHEN and CDR2 is SYDVKM in the germline V gene. The CDR3 consists of 13 residues. The ends were cut back, 6 bases at V and 5 bases at J, with 13 bases in the middle. CDR3: CASSVTGYETQYF. The DNA for the CDR3 is TGTGCCAGCAGCGTTACAGGGTACGAGACCCAGTACTTC.

The chain links TRBV5-1 to TRBJ2-5, with no clear D. V gave up 0 bases and J gave up 5 bases, with 2 bases separating them. The germline CDR1 and CDR2 sequences are SGHRS and YFSETQ. The CDR3 has 11 amino acids. The CDR3, as DNA: TGCGCCAGCAGCTTGGAGGAGACCCAGTACTTC. Amino acid sequence: CASSLEETQYF.

V and J are TRBV10-3 and TRBJ2-7, with 11 positions matching TRBD2. The CDR3 contains 14 residues. Trimming cost V 3 bases and J 6 bases; bases outside gene matches: 4. The germline V gene has CDR1 ENHRY and CDR2 SYGVKD. The CDR3 protein is CAISDRLAGGEQYF. CDR3 nucleotide sequence: TGTGCCATCAGTGATCGGCTAGCGGGAGGCGAGCAGTACTTC.

The V call is TRBV7-9, the J call TRBJ2-7; possible D gene TRBD1, 6 bases. CDR3 length equals 11 residues. Per germline, CDR1 SEHNR and CDR2 FQNEAQ (reference sequence). V lost 5 bases and J lost 7, with 9 bases in between. In nucleotides, the CDR3 is TGTGCCAGCAGCGCTACAGGGGAGCAGTACTTC. Translating it yields CASSATGEQYF.

The chain combines TRBV28 with TRBJ2-1; D unclear. V was cut by 4 bases and J by 3 bases, with 4 bases left in between. The CDR3 is made up of 12 amino acids. CDR1 is MDHEN, CDR2 SYDVKM, per germline. The CDR3, as DNA: TGTGCCAGCAGTTGGGGCTACAATGAGCAGTTCTTC. Translated, it gives CASSWGYNEQFF.

The genes are TRBV5-1 and TRBJ2-1; D is uncertain. V was pared by 2 bases and J by 1 base, with 7 bases between. In germline, CDR1 is SGHRS, CDR2 YFSETQ. The CDR3 totals 14 residues. In DNA form, the CDR3 reads TGCGCCAGCAGCTTAGGGCAGTCCTACAATGAGCAGTTCTTC. Protein: CASSLGQSYNEQFF.

J is TRBJ2-7 and V is TRBV27, with D possibly matching TRBD1 (5 bases). Germline V gives CDR1 MNHEY, CDR2 SMNVEV (reference sequence). The ends were cut back, 6 bases at V and 2 bases at J, with 11 bases in the middle. The CDR3 length is 13 residues. Written as DNA, the CDR3 is TGTGCCAGCAGACAGGCCTTAACCTACGAGCAGTACTTC. This encodes CASRQALTYEQYF.

The chain couples TRBV10-3 to TRBJ2-3, with 10 bases lining up with TRBD2. Germline V gives CDR1 ENHRY, CDR2 SYGVKD. J was trimmed by 0 bases and V by 7 bases; bases with no gene match: 13. CDR3 size: 18 residues. CDR3: CAINRLAGVGGSTDTQYF. The CDR3 region has the DNA TGTGCCATCAACCGGCTAGCGGGAGTTGGAGGTAGCACAGATACGCAGTATTTT.

The chain has TRBV2 and TRBJ1-5, with 8 positions matching TRBD1. Germline CDR1 SNHLY, CDR2 FYNNEI. This CDR3 is 14 amino acids long. V was clipped by 7 bases and J by 2 bases; unmatched bases: 4. The CDR3 nucleotides read TGTGCCAGCACCGAGACAGGGGGCAATCAGCCCCAGCATTTT. Translated: CASTETGGNQPQHF.

The V gene is TRBV9, the J gene TRBJ2-5; tentative D call: TRBD2 (6 bases). Trimming cost V 0 bases and J 3 bases, with 9 bases left between them. This CDR3 spans 14 amino acids. Germline CDR1 SGDLS, CDR2 YYNGEE. The chain's CDR3 is CASSVDSGEETQYF. The CDR3 bases are TGTGCCAGCAGCGTAGATTCGGGGGAAGAGACCCAGTACTTC.

The gene calls are TRBV18 and TRBJ2-7, with D possibly TRBD2 on 6 matching bases. CDR3 length equals 15 residues. Germline V gene sequence: CDR1 KGHSH, CDR2 LQKENI. V was pared by 2 bases and J by 0 bases, with 11 bases between. CDR3 loop: CASSPTSRSSYEQYF. CDR3 sequence (DNA): TGTGCCAGCTCACCAACTAGCCGAAGCTCCTACGAGCAGTACTTC.